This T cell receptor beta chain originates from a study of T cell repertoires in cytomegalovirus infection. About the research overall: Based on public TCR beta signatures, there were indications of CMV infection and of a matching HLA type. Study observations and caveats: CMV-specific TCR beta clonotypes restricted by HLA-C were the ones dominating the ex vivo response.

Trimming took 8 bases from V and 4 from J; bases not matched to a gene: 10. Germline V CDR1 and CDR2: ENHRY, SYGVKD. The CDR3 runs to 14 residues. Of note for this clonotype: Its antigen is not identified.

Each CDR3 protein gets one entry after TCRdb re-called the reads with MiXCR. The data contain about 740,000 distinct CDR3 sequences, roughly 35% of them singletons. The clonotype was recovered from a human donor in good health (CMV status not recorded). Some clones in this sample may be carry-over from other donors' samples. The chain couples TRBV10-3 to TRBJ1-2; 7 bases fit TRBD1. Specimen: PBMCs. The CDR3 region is CAISRGQDGYGYTF. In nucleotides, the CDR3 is TGTGCCATCTCAAGAGGACAGGATGGCTATGGCTACACCTTC.